These 14 T cell receptor beta chains came from one sample sequenced in a study of blood T cell repertoires in COVID-19. TCRdb's table, derived via immunoSEQ multiplex PCR, lists solely in-frame clones and lacks some. The repertoire holds 150,000 to 200,000 clones, with around 82% as singletons. The sample was PBMCs or T cells enriched from blood (not recorded which). These receptors originate from a woman aged 60-75 years with acute COVID-19.

This chain joins TRBV7-9 and TRBJ1-5, with a tentative D call TRBD1 (5 bases). From germline, CDR1 is SEHNR and CDR2 FQNEAQ (reference sequence). The CDR3 totals 14 residues. V shed 7 bases and J shed 4 bases, with 14 bases lying between them. CDR3 sequence (DNA): TGTGCCAGCACCGGAGGTGGGGGGAATCAGCCCCAGCATTTT. This sequence encodes CASTGGGGNQPQHF.

This chain joins TRBV5-1 and TRBJ2-2; TRBD1 matches 11 bases. This CDR3 region has 15 residues. CDR1 and CDR2 (germline): SGHRS, YFSETQ. With 7 bases clipped from V and 4 bases from J, the junction kept 6 bases outside the gene matches. The CDR3 here is CASGRTGGTTGELFF. The CDR3 DNA reads as TGCGCCAGCGGTCGGACAGGGGGCACCACCGGGGAGCTGTTTTTT.

The gene calls are TRBV19 and TRBJ1-5, with TRBD1 matching 9 bases. The CDR3 consists of 16 residues. V lost 6 bases and J lost 6; bases outside the gene matches: 12. CDR1 is LNHDA and CDR2 is SQIVND in the germline V gene (reference sequence). The CDR3 loop reads CASSLHRDRVRQPQHF. Written as DNA, the CDR3 is TGTGCCAGTAGCCTTCACCGGGACAGGGTCCGTCAGCCCCAGCATTTT.

CDR3 sequence reads: CASSQGGGNQPQHF. For the CDR3, the DNA is TGTGCCAGCAGCCAAGGGGGGGGCAATCAGCCCCAGCATTTT. The rearrangement uses TRBV3-1 (or the pseudogene TRBV3-2) and TRBJ1-5, with D possibly TRBD1 on 5 matching bases. Germline lookup yields CDR1 LGHDT and CDR2 YNNKEL (reference sequence). Trimming took off 1 base at V and 2 bases at J, with 6 bases between the two ends. This CDR3 spans 14 amino acids.

V and J are TRBV6-2 or TRBV6-3 and TRBJ2-1; possible D gene TRBD1, 5 bases. Germline-derived CDR1 and CDR2 are MNHEY and SVGEGT. V was clipped by 5 bases and J by 7 bases, with 12 bases between them. This CDR3 spans 13 amino acids. CDR3 sequence reads: CASSGAGRNEQFF. The CDR3 coding sequence is TGTGCCAGCAGTGGGGCAGGGCGGAATGAGCAGTTCTTC.

The chain has TRBV30 and TRBJ2-7; D perhaps matches TRBD2 (5 bases). The closer fit of TRBJ2-5 to the DNA end suggests the J call may be wrong. The V gene's germline CDR1 is GTSNPN and CDR2 SVGIG (reference sequence). CDR3 length: 12 residues. As DNA, the CDR3 is TGTGCCTGGAGCCCCAGCGGAGAGACCCAGTACTTC. This sequence encodes CAWSPSGETQYF.

The genes are TRBV4-3 and TRBJ2-2; 11 nucleotides align to TRBD2. The CDR3 has 17 residues. Per germline, CDR1 LGHNA and CDR2 YSLEER. J gave up 7 bases and V 0 bases, and 7 bases lay outside the gene matches. CDR3 loop: CASSQDLTSGGGGELFF. The CDR3 bases are TGCGCCAGCAGCCAAGATCTCACTAGCGGGGGTGGCGGGGAGCTGTTTTTT.

The gene calls are TRBV5-4 and TRBJ2-7, with 7 nucleotides matching TRBD2. Germline V gene sequence: CDR1 SGHNT, CDR2 YYREEE (reference sequence). V trimming: 4 bases; J trimming: 2 bases; junction bases outside the gene matches: 15. The CDR3 length is 17 residues. CDR3 region: CASSRPLRERTPYEQYF. CDR3 nucleotide sequence: TGTGCCAGCAGCCGTCCTTTGCGGGAGCGTACCCCCTACGAGCAGTACTTC.

This sequence joins TRBV10-1 and TRBJ2-1, with a tentative D call TRBD2 (5 bases). Germline V gene data show CDR1 as WNHNN and CDR2 as SYGVQD (reference sequence). V was clipped by 5 bases and J by 6 bases, with 20 bases between them. The CDR3 extends over 16 amino acids. The CDR3 nucleotides are TGCGCCAGCAGTCCCGAGGGATCTCTGCGGACCAATGAGCAGTTCTTC. Translating it yields CASSPEGSLRTNEQFF.

This rearrangement joins TRBV10-3 to TRBJ2-7, with 9 bases that match TRBD2. The junction had 6 bases not matched to a gene; V was cut back by 3 bases and J by 3 bases. The CDR3 covers 15 residues. Germline V gives CDR1 ENHRY, CDR2 SYGVKD. Here the CDR3 DNA reads TGTGCCATCAGTGATGGAGGGCGGGGGGGCTACGAGCAGTACGTC. This sequence encodes CAISDGGRGGYEQYV.

The chain couples TRBV28 to TRBJ1-1, with 7 bases fitting TRBD1. Germline V gene sequence: CDR1 MDHEN, CDR2 SYDVKM. The CDR3 length is 15 residues. The J segment lost 1 base and the V segment lost 0 bases, leaving 2 bases of the junction unmatched. The CDR3 DNA reads TGTGCCAGCAGTTTATGGGACAGGTCGAACACTGAAGCTTTCTTT. Its protein is CASSLWDRSNTEAFF.

V is TRBV3-1 (or the pseudogene TRBV3-2) and J is TRBJ2-2; D perhaps matches TRBD2 (6 bases). Trimming took off 1 base at V and 4 bases at J, with 19 bases between the two ends. Germline CDR1 reads LGHDT; CDR2 reads YNNKEL (reference sequence). CDR3 size: 18 residues. This CDR3 is CASSQGGLLVGSTGELFF. The CDR3 DNA is TGTGCCAGCAGCCAAGGCGGATTGCTAGTCGGGAGCACCGGGGAGCTGTTTTTT.

The chain has TRBV18 and TRBJ1-5; 8 bases map to TRBD1. Germline V lookup: CDR1 KGHSH, CDR2 LQKENI. This CDR3 is 14 amino acids long. Trimming cost V 5 bases and J 5 bases; bases outside gene matches: 5. The CDR3 reads CASSADREDQPQHF. The CDR3 nucleotides read TGTGCCAGCTCAGCGGACAGGGAGGATCAGCCCCAGCATTTT.

The chain has TRBV7-9 and TRBJ2-7, with D maybe TRBD2 (6 bases). The CDR3 consists of 16 residues. The germline V and J ends were trimmed by 8 bases and 6 bases, with 26 bases remaining between them. CDR1 and CDR2 (germline): SEHNR, FQNEAQ (reference sequence). The CDR3 reads CASESSLRLGALEQYF. The CDR3 region has the DNA TGTGCCAGCGAGAGTAGCTTGAGACTAGGGGCCCTCGAGCAGTACTTC.